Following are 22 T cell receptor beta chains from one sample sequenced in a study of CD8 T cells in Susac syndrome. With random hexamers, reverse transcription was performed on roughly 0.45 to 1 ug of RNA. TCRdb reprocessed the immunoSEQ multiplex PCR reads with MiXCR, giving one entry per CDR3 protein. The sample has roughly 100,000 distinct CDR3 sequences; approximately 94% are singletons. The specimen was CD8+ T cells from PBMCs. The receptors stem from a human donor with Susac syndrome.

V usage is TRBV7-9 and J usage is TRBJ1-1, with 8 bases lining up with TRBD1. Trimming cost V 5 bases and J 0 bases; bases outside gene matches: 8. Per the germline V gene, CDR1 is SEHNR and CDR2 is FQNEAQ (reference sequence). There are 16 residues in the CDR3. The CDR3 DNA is TGTGCCAGCAGCCAGGACAGGGATATCATGAACACTGAAGCTTTCTTT. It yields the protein CASSQDRDIMNTEAFF.

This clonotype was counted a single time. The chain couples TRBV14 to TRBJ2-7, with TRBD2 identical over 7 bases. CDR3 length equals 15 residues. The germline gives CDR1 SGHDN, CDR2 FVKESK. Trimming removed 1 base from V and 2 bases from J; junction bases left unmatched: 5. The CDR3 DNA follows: TGTGCCAGCAGCCAAGGACCCCGGGGGGCCTACGAGCAGTACTTC. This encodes CASSQGPRGAYEQYF.

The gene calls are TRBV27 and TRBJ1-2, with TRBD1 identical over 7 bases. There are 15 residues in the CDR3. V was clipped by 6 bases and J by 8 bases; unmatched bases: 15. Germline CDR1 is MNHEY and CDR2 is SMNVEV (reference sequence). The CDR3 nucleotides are TGTGCCAGCAGCCCCGGGGGAACAGGGGTGAGGGGCTACACCTTC. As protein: CASSPGGTGVRGYTF.

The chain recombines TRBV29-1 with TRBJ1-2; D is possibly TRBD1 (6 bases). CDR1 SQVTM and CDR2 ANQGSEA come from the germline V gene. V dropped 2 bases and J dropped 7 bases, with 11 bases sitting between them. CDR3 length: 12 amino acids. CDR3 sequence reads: CSVESRGGGYTF. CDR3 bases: TGCAGCGTTGAATCCAGGGGAGGTGGCTACACCTTC. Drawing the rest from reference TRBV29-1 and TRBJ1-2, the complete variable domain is SAVISQKPSRDICQRGTSLTIQCQVDSQVTMMFWYRQQPGQSLTLIATANQGSEATYESGFVIDKFPISRPNLTFSTLTVSNMSPEDSSIYLCSVESRGGGYTFGSGTRLTVV.

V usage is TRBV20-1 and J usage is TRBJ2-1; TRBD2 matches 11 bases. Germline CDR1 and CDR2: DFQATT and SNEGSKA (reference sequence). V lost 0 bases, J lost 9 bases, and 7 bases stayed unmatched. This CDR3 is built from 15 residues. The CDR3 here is CSARDLALAGGEQFF. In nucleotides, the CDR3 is TGCAGTGCTAGAGACCTCGCTCTAGCGGGGGGTGAGCAGTTCTTC.

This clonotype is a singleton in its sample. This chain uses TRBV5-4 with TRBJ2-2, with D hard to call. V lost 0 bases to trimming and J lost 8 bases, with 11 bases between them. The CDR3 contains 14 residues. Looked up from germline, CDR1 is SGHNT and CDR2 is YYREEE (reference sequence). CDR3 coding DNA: TGTGCCAGCAGCTTGGACGTGAGTTCAGGGGAGCTGTTTTTT. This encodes CASSLDVSSGELFF.

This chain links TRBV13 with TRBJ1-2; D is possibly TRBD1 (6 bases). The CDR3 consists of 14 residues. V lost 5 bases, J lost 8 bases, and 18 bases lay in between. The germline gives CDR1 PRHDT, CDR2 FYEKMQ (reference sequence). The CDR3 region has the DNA TGTGCCAGCAGCCCCGGGGCGGGACATCGCGGCTACACCTTC. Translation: CASSPGAGHRGYTF.

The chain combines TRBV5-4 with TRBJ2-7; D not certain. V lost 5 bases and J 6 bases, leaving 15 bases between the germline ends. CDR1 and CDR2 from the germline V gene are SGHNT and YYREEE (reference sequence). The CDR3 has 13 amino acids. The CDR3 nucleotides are TGTGCCAGCAGTTCACCTAGAGGATCCGAGCAGTACTTC. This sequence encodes CASSSPRGSEQYF.

Here the CDR3 reads CASSFGTGYNEQFF. The CDR3 DNA is TGTGCCAGCAGCTTCGGGACAGGATACAATGAGCAGTTCTTC. The V gene is TRBV7-3, the J gene TRBJ2-1; 8 bases agree with TRBD1. Germline CDR1 and CDR2: SGHTA and FQGTGA. J was trimmed by 4 bases and V by 3 bases; bases with no gene match: 2. The CDR3 consists of 14 residues.

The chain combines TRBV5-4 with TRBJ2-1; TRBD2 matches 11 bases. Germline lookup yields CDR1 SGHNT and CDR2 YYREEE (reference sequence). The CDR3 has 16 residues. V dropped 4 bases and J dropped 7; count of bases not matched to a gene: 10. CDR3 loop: CASSPLAGGPDNEQFF. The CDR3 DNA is TGTGCCAGCAGCCCCTTAGCGGGGGGGCCTGATAATGAGCAGTTCTTC.

CDR3 DNA: TGTGCCAGCAGCTTTAACACCGGGGAGCTGTTTTTT. Translation gives CASSFNTGELFF. The chain links TRBV7-3 to TRBJ2-2; D unresolved. This CDR3 spans 12 amino acids. Trimming left V 3 bases short and J 2 bases short, with 1 base between. CDR1 is SGHTA, CDR2 FQGTGA, per germline.

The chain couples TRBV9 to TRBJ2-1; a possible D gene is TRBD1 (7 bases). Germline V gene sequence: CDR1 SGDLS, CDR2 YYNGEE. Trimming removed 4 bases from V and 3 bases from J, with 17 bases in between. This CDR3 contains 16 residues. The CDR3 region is CASSPRAGGLYNEQFF. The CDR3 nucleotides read TGTGCCAGCAGCCCCCGAGCAGGGGGGCTCTACAATGAGCAGTTCTTC.

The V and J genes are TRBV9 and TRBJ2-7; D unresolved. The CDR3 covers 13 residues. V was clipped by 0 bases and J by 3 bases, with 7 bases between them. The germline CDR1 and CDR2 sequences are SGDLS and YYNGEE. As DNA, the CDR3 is TGTGCCAGCAGCGTAGCGGACCACTACGAGCAGTACTTC. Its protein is CASSVADHYEQYF. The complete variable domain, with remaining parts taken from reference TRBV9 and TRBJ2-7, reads DSGVTQTPKHLITATGQRVTLRCSPRSGDLSVYWYQQSLDQGLQFLIQYYNGEERAKGNILERFSAQQFPDLHSELNLSSLELGDSALYFCASSVADHYEQYFGPGTRLTVT.

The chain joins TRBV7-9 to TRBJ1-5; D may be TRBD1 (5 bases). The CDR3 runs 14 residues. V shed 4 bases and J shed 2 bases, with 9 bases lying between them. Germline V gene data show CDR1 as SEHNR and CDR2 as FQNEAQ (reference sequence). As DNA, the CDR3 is TGTGCCAGCAGCTCCCAGGGCGGCAATCAGCCCCAGCATTTT. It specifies CASSSQGGNQPQHF.

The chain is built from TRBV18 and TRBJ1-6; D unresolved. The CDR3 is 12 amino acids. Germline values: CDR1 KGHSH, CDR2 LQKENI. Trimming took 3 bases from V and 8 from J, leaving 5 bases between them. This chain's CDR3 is CASSPPDSPLHF. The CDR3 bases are TGTGCCAGCTCACCGCCCGATTCACCCCTCCACTTT.

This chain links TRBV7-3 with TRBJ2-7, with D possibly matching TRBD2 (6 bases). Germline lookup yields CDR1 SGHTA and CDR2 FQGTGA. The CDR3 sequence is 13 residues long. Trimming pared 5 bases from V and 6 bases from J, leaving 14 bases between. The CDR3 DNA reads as TGTGCCAGCAGCCCTGGGGGGTCAGTCGAGCAGTACTTC. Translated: CASSPGGSVEQYF.

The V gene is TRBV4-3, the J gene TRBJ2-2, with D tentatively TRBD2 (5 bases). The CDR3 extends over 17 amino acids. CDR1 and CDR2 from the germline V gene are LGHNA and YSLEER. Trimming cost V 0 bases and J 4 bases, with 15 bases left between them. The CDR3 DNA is TGCGCCAGCAGCCAAGAGAGGGATGGGTTTATCACCGGGGAGCTGTTTTTT. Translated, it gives CASSQERDGFITGELFF.

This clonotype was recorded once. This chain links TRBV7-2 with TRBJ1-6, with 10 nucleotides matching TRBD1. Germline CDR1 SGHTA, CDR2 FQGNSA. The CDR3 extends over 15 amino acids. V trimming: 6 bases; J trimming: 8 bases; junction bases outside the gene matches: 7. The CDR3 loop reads CASRAPGQGYSPLHF. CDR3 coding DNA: TGTGCCAGCAGGGCGCCGGGACAGGGGTATTCACCCCTCCACTTT.

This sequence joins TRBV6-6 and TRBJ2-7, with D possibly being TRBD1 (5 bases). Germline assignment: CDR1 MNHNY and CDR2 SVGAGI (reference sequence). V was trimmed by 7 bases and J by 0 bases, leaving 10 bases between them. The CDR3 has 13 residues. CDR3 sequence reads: CASTPGSSYEQYF. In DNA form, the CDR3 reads TGTGCCAGCACCCCAGGGTCCTCCTACGAGCAGTACTTC.

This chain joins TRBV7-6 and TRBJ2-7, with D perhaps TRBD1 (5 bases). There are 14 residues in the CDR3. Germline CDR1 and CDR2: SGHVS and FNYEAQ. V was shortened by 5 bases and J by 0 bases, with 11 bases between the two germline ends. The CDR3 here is CASSPDRTSYEQYF. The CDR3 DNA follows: TGTGCCAGCAGCCCCGACAGAACCTCCTACGAGCAGTACTTC.

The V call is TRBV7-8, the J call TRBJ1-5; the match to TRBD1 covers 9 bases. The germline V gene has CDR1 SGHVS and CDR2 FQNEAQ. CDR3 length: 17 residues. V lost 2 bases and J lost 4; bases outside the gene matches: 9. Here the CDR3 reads CASSLLRRGTGNQPQHF. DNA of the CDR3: TGTGCCAGCAGCTTACTGCGTAGGGGGACAGGGAATCAGCCCCAGCATTTT. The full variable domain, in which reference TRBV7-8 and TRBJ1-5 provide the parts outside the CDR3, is GAGVSQSPRYKVAKRGQDVALRCDPISGHVSLFWYQQALGQGPEFLTYFQNEAQLDKSGLPSDRFFAERPEGSVSTLKIQRTQQEDSAVYLCASSLLRRGTGNQPQHFGDGTRLSIL.

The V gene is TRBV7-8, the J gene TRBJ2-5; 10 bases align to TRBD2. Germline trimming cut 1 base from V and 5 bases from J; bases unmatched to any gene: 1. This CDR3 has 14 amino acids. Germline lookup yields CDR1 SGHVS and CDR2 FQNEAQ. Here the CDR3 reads CASSLELAGETQYF. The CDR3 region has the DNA TGTGCCAGCAGCTTAGAACTAGCGGGGGAGACCCAGTACTTC. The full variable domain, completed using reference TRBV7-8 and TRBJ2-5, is GAGVSQSPRYKVAKRGQDVALRCDPISGHVSLFWYQQALGQGPEFLTYFQNEAQLDKSGLPSDRFFAERPEGSVSTLKIQRTQQEDSAVYLCASSLELAGETQYFGPGTRLLVL.